This entry lists 12 T cell receptor beta chains sequenced from one sample in a study of PD-L1 blockade in urothelial cancer. This table comes from immunoSEQ multiplex PCR, and its TCRdb copy is limited to in-frame clones, with some not included. The sample holds nearly 50,000 clones, approximately 85% seen once. Stated time point: peripheral blood 6 weeks after treatment start. Sequenced here: PBMCs, sampled around atezolizumab (anti-PD-L1) treatment. These receptors came from a man between 50 and 59 years old with urothelial cancer.

This sequence joins TRBV6-5 and TRBJ1-6; TRBD1 aligns across 9 bases. This CDR3 has 12 amino acids. Looked up from germline, CDR1 is MNHEY and CDR2 is SVGAGI. The V and J ends lost 8 bases and 10 bases, in that order; junction bases with no gene match: 3. The CDR3 nucleotides are TGTGCCAGCCGGACAGGGGACTCACCCCTCCACTTT. It translates to CASRTGDSPLHF.

This rearrangement joins TRBV5-1 to TRBJ2-3, with D hard to call. V was pared by 4 bases and J by 5 bases, with 5 bases between. Germline CDR1 reads SGHRS; CDR2 reads YFSETQ. CDR3 size: 11 residues. The CDR3 loop reads CASSALDTQYF. In nucleotides, the CDR3 is TGCGCCAGCAGCGCGCTAGATACGCAGTATTTT.

The chain's CDR3 is CASSALENNEQFF. Here the CDR3 DNA reads TGTGCCAGCAGCGCCTTAGAAAACAATGAGCAGTTCTTC. J is TRBJ2-1 and V is TRBV25-1; D remains ambiguous. Trimming stripped 6 bases from V and 5 bases from J, with 11 bases between. Germline loops: CDR1 MGHDK, CDR2 SYGVNS. This CDR3 is built from 13 residues. The complete variable domain, with remaining parts taken from reference TRBV25-1 and TRBJ2-1, reads EADIYQTPRYLVIGTGKKITLECSQTMGHDKMYWYQQDPGMELHLIHYSYGVNSTEKGDLSSESTVSRIRTEHFPLTLESARPSHTSQYLCASSALENNEQFFGPGTRLTVL.

The chain carries TRBV28 and TRBJ1-4; D is possibly TRBD1 (6 bases). The CDR3 is 15 residues long. In germline, CDR1 is MDHEN, CDR2 SYDVKM. Trimming pared 3 bases from V and 4 bases from J, leaving 12 bases between. The CDR3 DNA reads TGTGCCAGCAGTTTTCCCGGACAGAGTAATGAAAAACTGTTTTTT. It codes for CASSFPGQSNEKLFF.

This chain links TRBV7-9 with TRBJ2-7; D may be TRBD1 (6 bases). CDR1 and CDR2 from the germline V gene are SEHNR and FQNEAQ (reference sequence). The CDR3 totals 14 residues. Trimming stripped 5 bases from V and 3 bases from J, with 14 bases between. The CDR3 DNA is TGTGCCAGCAGCCTCGACAGGACAGACTACGAGCAGTACTTC. Translated: CASSLDRTDYEQYF.

The chain carries TRBV27 and TRBJ2-7; 7 nucleotides align to TRBD1. The J segment lost 0 bases and the V segment lost 9 bases, leaving 2 bases of the junction unmatched. The CDR3 extends over 12 amino acids. From germline, CDR1 is MNHEY and CDR2 SMNVEV (reference sequence). The CDR3: CASGDSSYEQYF. In DNA, the CDR3 is TGTGCCAGTGGGGACAGCTCCTACGAGCAGTACTTC.

The chain uses TRBV7-6 and TRBJ2-1; TRBD2 matches 8 bases. The CDR3 is made up of 15 amino acids. The ends lost 1 base at V and 4 bases at J; junction bases unmatched: 3. Germline values: CDR1 SGHVS, CDR2 FNYEAQ. CDR3 nucleotide sequence: TGTGCCAGCAGCTTAGACCTAGCGGGTTACAATGAGCAGTTCTTC. It yields the protein CASSLDLAGYNEQFF.

The J gene is TRBJ2-7, the V gene TRBV7-6; TRBD2 agrees at 7 bases. V lost 0 bases to trimming and J lost 2 bases; unmatched junction nucleotides: 7. The CDR3 sequence is 16 residues long. Germline CDR1 reads SGHVS; CDR2 reads FNYEAQ. The CDR3 protein is CASSLAPASGPYEQYF. The DNA for the CDR3 is TGTGCCAGCAGCTTAGCGCCGGCTAGCGGACCCTACGAGCAGTACTTC.

The gene calls are TRBV10-2 and TRBJ2-6; no clear D gene. In germline, CDR1 is WSHSY, CDR2 SAAADI. V was trimmed by 3 bases and J by 0 bases, leaving 24 bases between them. CDR3 length: 21 residues. The CDR3, as DNA: TGCGCCAGCAGTGAAACTCCTGGTATAGGAACTACCCGCTCTGGGGCCAACGTCCTGACTTTC. Encoded protein: CASSETPGIGTTRSGANVLTF.

The J gene is TRBJ2-7, the V gene TRBV2; D may be TRBD2 (6 bases). Germline CDR1 SNHLY, CDR2 FYNNEI. The V end was cut by 9 bases, the J end by 2 bases, with 14 bases between. This CDR3 comprises 13 residues. The CDR3 DNA reads TGTGCCAGGCGGGGCAGAGGGACCTACGAGCAGTACTTC. Its translation: CARRGRGTYEQYF.

The chain is built from TRBV7-9 and TRBJ1-5; no definite D call. The germline CDR1 and CDR2 sequences are SEHNR and FQNEAQ (reference sequence). V shed 5 bases and J shed 5 bases, with 10 bases lying between them. The length of the CDR3 is 13 residues. The CDR3 bases are TGTGCCAGCAGCCCTAGTTCTCATCAGCCCCAGCATTTT. Encoded protein: CASSPSSHQPQHF. Looking up the rest from reference TRBV7-9 and TRBJ1-5 gives the full variable domain: DTGVSQNPRHKITKRGQNVTFRCDPISEHNRLYWYRQTLGQGPEFLTYFQNEAQLEKSRLLSDRFSAERPKGSFSTLEIQRTEQGDSAMYLCASSPSSHQPQHFGDGTRLSIL.

The chain combines TRBV5-1 with TRBJ2-7, with 8 nucleotides matching TRBD2. CDR1 and CDR2 from the germline V gene are SGHRS and YFSETQ. The CDR3 has 15 residues. J was trimmed by 7 bases and V by 0 bases; bases with no gene match: 9. This chain's CDR3 is CASSLAWAGGQEQYF. The CDR3 DNA reads as TGCGCCAGCAGCTTGGCCTGGGCGGGAGGTCAAGAGCAGTACTTC.